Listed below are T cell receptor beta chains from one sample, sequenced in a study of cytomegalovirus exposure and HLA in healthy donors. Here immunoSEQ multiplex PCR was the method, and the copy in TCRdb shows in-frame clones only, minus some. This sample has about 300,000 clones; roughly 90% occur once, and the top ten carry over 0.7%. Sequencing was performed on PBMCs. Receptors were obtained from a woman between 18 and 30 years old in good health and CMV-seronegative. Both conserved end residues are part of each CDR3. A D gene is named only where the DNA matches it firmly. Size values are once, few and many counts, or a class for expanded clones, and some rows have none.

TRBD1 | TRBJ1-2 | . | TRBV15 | CATSRQGQGRGYTF | TGTGCCACCAGCAGACAAGGACAGGGTAGGGGCTACACCTTC
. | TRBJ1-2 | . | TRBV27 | CASSFRDTRGYTF | TGTGCCAGCAGTTTCCGAGACACCCGTGGCTACACCTTC
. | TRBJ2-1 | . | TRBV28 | CASSLTQGWSHEQFF | TGTGCCAGCAGTTTAACGCAGGGGTGGTCCCATGAGCAGTTCTTC
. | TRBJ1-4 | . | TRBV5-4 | CASSLARGKLFF | TGTGCCAGCAGCTTGGCCAGGGGAAAACTGTTTTTT
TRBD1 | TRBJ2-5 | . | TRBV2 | CASSERTGEETQYF | TGTGCCAGCAGTGAGAGGACAGGGGAAGAGACCCAGTACTTC
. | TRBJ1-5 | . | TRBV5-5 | CASSLAAQGAQHF | TGTGCCAGCAGCTTGGCCGCACAGGGAGCCCAGCATTTT
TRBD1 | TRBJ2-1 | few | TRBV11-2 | CASSTDREGEQFF | TGTGCCAGCAGCACGGACAGGGAAGGTGAGCAGTTCTTC
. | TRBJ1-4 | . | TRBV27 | CASSRTATNEKLFF | TGTGCCAGCAGCCGGACAGCAACTAATGAAAAACTGTTTTTT
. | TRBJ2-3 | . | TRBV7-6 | CASSPGLLDTQYF | TGTGCCAGCAGCCCAGGACTATTGGATACGCAGTATTTT
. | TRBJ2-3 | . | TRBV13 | CASSYSILTDTQYF | TGTGCCAGCAGCTACAGCATCCTCACAGATACGCAGTATTTT
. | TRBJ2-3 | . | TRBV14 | CASSRRREGTDTQYF | TGTGCCAGCAGTCGCAGGAGGGAAGGGACAGATACGCAGTATTTT
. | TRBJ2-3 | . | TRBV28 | CASSLLSADTQYF | TGTGCCAGCAGTTTATTGTCCGCAGATACGCAGTATTTT
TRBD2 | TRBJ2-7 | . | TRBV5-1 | CASSLGRLAGSYEQYF | TGCGCCAGCAGCTTGGGTAGACTAGCGGGTTCCTACGAGCAGTACTTC
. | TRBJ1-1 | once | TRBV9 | CASSVDSERVMAEAFF | TGTGCCAGCAGCGTAGACTCAGAGAGGGTAATGGCTGAAGCTTTCTTT
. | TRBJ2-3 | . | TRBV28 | CASSLAGILSDTQYF | TGTGCCAGCAGTTTAGCGGGGATTCTATCAGATACGCAGTATTTT
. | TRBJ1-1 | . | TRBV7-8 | CASSLTEGLPEAFF | TGTGCCAGCAGCCTGACGGAGGGGTTGCCTGAAGCTTTCTTT
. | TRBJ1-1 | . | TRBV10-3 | CAIEAGPDTEAFF | TGTGCCATCGAGGCAGGGCCGGACACTGAAGCTTTCTTT
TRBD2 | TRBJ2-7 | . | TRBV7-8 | CASSLPREAGGPYEQYF | TGTGCCAGCAGCTTACCCCGGGAGGCGGGAGGCCCCTACGAGCAGTACTTC
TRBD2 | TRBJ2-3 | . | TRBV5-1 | CASSASSGGGDTQYF | TGCGCCAGCAGCGCCTCTAGCGGAGGAGGAGATACGCAGTATTTT
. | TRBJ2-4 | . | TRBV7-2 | CASSLGLSQYF | TGTGCCAGCAGCTTAGGTTTGAGTCAGTACTTC
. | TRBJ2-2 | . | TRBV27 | CASRRNTGELFF | TGTGCCAGCAGGCGGAACACCGGGGAGCTGTTTTTT
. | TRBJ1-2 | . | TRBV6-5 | CASSYSGGNYGYTF | TGTGCCAGCAGTTACTCGGGGGGAAACTATGGCTACACCTTC
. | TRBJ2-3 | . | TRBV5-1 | CASSLLGGNSPVPSTDTQYF | TGCGCCAGCAGCTTGCTGGGCGGGAACAGCCCAGTCCCTAGCACAGATACGCAGTATTTT
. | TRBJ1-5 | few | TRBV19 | CASSIEAGLSNQPQHF | TGTGCCAGTAGTATAGAGGCAGGGCTTAGCAATCAGCCCCAGCATTTT
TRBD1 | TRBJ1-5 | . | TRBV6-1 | CASSGQGTSNQPQHF | TGTGCCAGCAGTGGACAGGGGACGAGCAATCAGCCCCAGCATTTT
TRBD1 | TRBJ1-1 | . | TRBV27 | CASSSRDRGAEAFF | TGTGCCAGCAGTTCCCGGGACAGGGGGGCTGAAGCTTTCTTT
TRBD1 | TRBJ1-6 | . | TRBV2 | CASRPDREKSSPLHF | TGTGCCAGCAGGCCGGACAGGGAAAAGAGTTCACCCCTCCACTTT
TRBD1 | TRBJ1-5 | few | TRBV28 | CASSLFPRDRGDQPQHF | TGTGCCAGCAGTTTATTCCCCCGGGACAGGGGAGATCAGCCCCAGCATTTT
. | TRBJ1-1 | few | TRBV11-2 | CASSLDPAGTEAFF | TGTGCCAGCAGCTTAGATCCTGCGGGGACTGAAGCTTTCTTT
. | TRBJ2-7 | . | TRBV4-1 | CASSQGVAQDSYEQYF | TGCGCCAGCAGCCAAGGGGTTGCACAGGATTCCTACGAGCAGTACTTC
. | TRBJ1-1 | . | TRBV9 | CASRHRVLRTEAFF | TGTGCCAGCAGACACCGGGTCCTGAGGACTGAAGCTTTCTTT
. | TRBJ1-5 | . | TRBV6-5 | CASSYVGTWQPQHF | TGTGCCAGCAGTTACGTGGGGACATGGCAGCCCCAGCATTTT
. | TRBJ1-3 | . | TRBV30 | CASPTVSGNTIYF | TGTGCCTCGCCGACAGTCTCTGGAAACACCATATATTTT
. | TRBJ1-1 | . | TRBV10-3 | CAISELAGEAFF | TGTGCCATCAGTGAGTTGGCAGGGGAAGCTTTCTTT
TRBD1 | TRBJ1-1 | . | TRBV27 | CASDKRGQPEAFF | TGTGCCAGCGACAAGAGGGGACAGCCAGAAGCTTTCTTT
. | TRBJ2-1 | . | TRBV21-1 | CASSKPASGGYLQNYNEQFF | TGTGCCAGCAGCAAACCCGCTAGCGGGGGATACTTACAAAACTACAATGAGCAGTTCTTC
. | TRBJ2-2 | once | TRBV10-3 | CAIMSGSNTGELFF | TGTGCCATCATGTCAGGCTCGAACACCGGGGAGCTGTTTTTT
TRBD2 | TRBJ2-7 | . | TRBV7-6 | CASSPGTSGSSYEQYF | TGTGCCAGCAGCCCCGGGACTAGCGGGTCCTCCTACGAGCAGTACTTC
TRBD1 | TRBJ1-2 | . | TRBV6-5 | CATPGTVYGYTF | TGTGCCACCCCCGGGACAGTTTATGGCTACACCTTC
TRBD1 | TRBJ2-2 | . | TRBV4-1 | CASSSPGTGITGELFF | TGCGCCAGCAGCTCCCCCGGGACAGGGATCACCGGGGAGCTGTTTTTT
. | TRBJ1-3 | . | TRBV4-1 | CASSQTGIGNTIYF | TGCGCCAGCAGCCAAACAGGGATTGGAAACACCATATATTTT
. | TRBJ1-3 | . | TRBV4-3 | CASSLRGGLGNTIYF | TGCGCCAGCAGCCTGCGGGGGGGCCTTGGAAACACCATATATTTT
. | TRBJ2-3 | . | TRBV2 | CASKQGSRADTQYF | TGTGCCAGTAAGCAGGGGAGTCGGGCAGATACGCAGTATTTT
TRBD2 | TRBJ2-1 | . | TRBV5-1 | CASSLGGRANLNEQFF | TGCGCCAGCAGCCTTGGCGGGAGGGCCAATTTGAATGAGCAGTTCTTC
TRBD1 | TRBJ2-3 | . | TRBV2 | CATSSTGGSTDTQYF | TGTGCCACCTCATCTACAGGGGGGTCCACAGATACGCAGTATTTT
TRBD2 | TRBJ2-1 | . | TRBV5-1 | CASRGGLAPTLSYNEQFF | TGCGCCAGCAGGGGAGGACTAGCGCCGACCCTCTCCTACAATGAGCAGTTCTTC
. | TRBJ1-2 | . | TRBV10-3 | CAWEGLVYGYTF | TGTGCCTGGGAGGGTCTCGTCTATGGCTACACCTTC
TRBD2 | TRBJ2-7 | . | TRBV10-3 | CAISWRENHEQYF | TGTGCCATCAGCTGGCGGGAGAACCACGAGCAGTACTTC
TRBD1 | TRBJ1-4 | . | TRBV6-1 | CASSEKTGGGEKLFF | TGTGCCAGCAGTGAAAAGACAGGGGGGGGTGAAAAACTGTTTTTT
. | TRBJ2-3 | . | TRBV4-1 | CASSQDFPPYIETDTQYF | TGCGCCAGCAGCCAAGATTTTCCGCCTTATATAGAAACAGATACGCAGTATTTT
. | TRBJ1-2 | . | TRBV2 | CASSPDSNYGYTF | TGTGCCAGCAGTCCTGACAGTAACTATGGCTACACCTTC
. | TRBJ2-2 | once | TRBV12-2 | CASRLGGTSGTSNTGELFF | TGTGCAAGTCGCTTAGGGGGGACTAGCGGGACGTCGAACACCGGGGAGCTGTTTTTT